This T cell receptor beta chain was observed in a study of blood T cell repertoires in COVID-19. This CDR3 is built from 13 residues. Germline CDR1 reads SGHNT; CDR2 reads YYREEE (reference sequence). V lost 5 bases and J lost 8, with 13 bases in between. Assay used: immunoSEQ multiplex PCR; TCRdb lists only in-frame clones, some missing. The sample yields some 150,000 clones, roughly 84% seen once. This chain uses TRBV5-4 with TRBJ1-4; the D gene is possibly TRBD1 (5 bases). The sequence came from a woman in her sixties or seventies with COVID-19, enrolled during active disease. The sequenced sample consisted of peripheral blood. The DNA of the CDR3 is TGTGCCAGCAGGGGGGGAGGGTGCGAAAAACTGTTTTTT. Protein sequence: CASRGGGCEKLFF. Full variable domain (outside the CDR3, taken from reference TRBV5-4 and TRBJ1-4): ETGVTQSPTHLIKTRGQQVTLRCSSQSGHNTVSWYQQALGQGPQFIFQYYREEENGRGNFPPRFSGLQFPNYSSELNVNALELDDSALYLCASRGGGCEKLFFGSGTQLSVL.